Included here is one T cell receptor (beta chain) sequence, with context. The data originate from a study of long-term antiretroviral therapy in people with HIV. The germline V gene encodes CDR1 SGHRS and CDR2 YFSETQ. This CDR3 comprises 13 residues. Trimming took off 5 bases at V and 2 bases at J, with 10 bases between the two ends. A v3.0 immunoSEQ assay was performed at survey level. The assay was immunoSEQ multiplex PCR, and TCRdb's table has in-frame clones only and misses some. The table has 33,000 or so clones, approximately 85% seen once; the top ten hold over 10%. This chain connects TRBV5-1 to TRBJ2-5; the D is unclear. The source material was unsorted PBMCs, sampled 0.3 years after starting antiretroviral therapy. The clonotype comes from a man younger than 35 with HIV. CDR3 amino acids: CASSEWQQETQYF. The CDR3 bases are TGCGCCAGCAGTGAGTGGCAGCAAGAGACCCAGTACTTC.